The clone carrying this T cell receptor (beta chain) was picked up many times. The CDR3 extends over 15 amino acids. The germline V gene has CDR1 SGHVS and CDR2 FQNEAQ. The V segment lost 7 bases and the J segment 5 bases; nucleotides outside the gene matches: 12. This record belongs to a study of T cell repertoires in cytomegalovirus infection. TCRdb re-derived calls from the reads in MiXCR, one entry per CDR3 protein. Here the sample spans 560,000 or so distinct CDR3 sequences, approximately 17% being singletons. This TCR was recovered from a human donor in good health (CMV status not recorded). Some clones in this sample may be carry-over from other donors' samples. Sequenced sample: CD8+ T cells from PBMCs. This chain links TRBV7-8 with TRBJ2-7; 9 positions agree with TRBD1. The CDR3 bases are TGTGCCAGCACCGCCCGGGGGACAGGGCTTAACGAGCAGTACTTC. It encodes CASTARGTGLNEQYF.